What follows are 22 T cell receptor beta chains derived from one specimen sequenced in a study of T-cell reconstitution after alpha-beta-depleted transplantation in children. Preparation of the TCRbeta library used unique molecular identifiers. TCRdb analysed the PCR reads with MiXCR anew, one entry per CDR3 protein. This table holds about 830,000 distinct CDR3 sequences, around 15% found once. The sequencing used PBMCs, mostly from graft donor cells, collected 360 days after TCRalphabeta/CD19-depleted stem cell transplant. These receptor sequences come from a male patient younger than 18 who had a stem cell transplant for acute lymphoblastic leukemia, so the T cells may come from the graft donor.

There are a few counts of this clonotype. The J gene is TRBJ1-3, the V gene TRBV7-7; D is uncertain. The germline CDR1 and CDR2 sequences are SSHAT and FNYEAQ (reference sequence). V lost 5 bases to trimming and J lost 0 bases, with 14 bases between them. CDR3 size: 16 residues. The CDR3 DNA follows: TGTGCCAGCAGCCCCACCGGGCCTCGCTCTGGAAACACCATATATTTT. Translating it yields CASSPTGPRSGNTIYF.

This chain links TRBV24-1 with TRBJ2-3; D uncertain. V lost 2 bases and J 2 bases, leaving 16 bases between the germline ends. The CDR3 contains 17 residues. From germline, CDR1 is KGHDR and CDR2 SFDVKD. CDR3 bases: TGTGCCACCAGTGATTGGCTGTACGGAACTTTCACAGATACGCAGTATTTT. Its translation: CATSDWLYGTFTDTQYF.

In DNA form, the CDR3 reads TGTGCCAGCAGCCGCCACACTAGCGGGGCCACAGATACGCAGTATTTT. Protein: CASSRHTSGATDTQYF. The rearrangement joins TRBV6-1 to TRBJ2-3; 10 nucleotides agree with TRBD2. The CDR3 runs 16 residues. The germline V gene has CDR1 MNHNS and CDR2 SASEGT. J lost 2 bases, V lost 6 bases, and 8 bases had no gene match.

This rearrangement joins TRBV20-1 to TRBJ1-4, with 8 positions matching TRBD1. From germline, CDR1 is DFQATT and CDR2 SNEGSKA (reference sequence). Germline trimming cut 4 bases from V and 0 bases from J; bases unmatched to any gene: 4. This CDR3 spans 15 amino acids. The DNA for the CDR3 is TGCAGTGCTATAAGGGACAGGACAACTAATGAAAAACTGTTTTTT. Its protein product is CSAIRDRTTNEKLFF.

This clonotype showed up just a few times. The chain is built from TRBV5-1 and TRBJ2-7, with D tentatively TRBD1 (5 bases). Per the germline V gene, CDR1 is SGHRS and CDR2 is YFSETQ. The V end was cut by 0 bases, the J end by 3 bases, with 13 bases between. There are 15 residues in the CDR3. The CDR3 nucleotides read TGCGCCAGCAGCTTGGTGGGGCTCGGGTACTACGAGCAGTACTTC. Translated, it gives CASSLVGLGYYEQYF. Using reference TRBV5-1 and TRBJ2-7 for the parts outside the CDR3, the full variable domain is KAGVTQTPRYLIKTRGQQVTLSCSPISGHRSVSWYQQTPGQGLQFLFEYFSETQRNKGNFPGRFSGRQFSNSRSEMNVSTLELGDSALYLCASSLVGLGYYEQYFGPGTRLTVT.

This clonotype was counted between two and nine times. J is TRBJ2-1 and V is TRBV11-2, with 9 nucleotides matching TRBD1. The CDR3 loop spans 14 amino acids. The V and J ends lost 7 bases and 6 bases, in that order; junction bases with no gene match: 7. Per germline, CDR1 SGHAT and CDR2 FQNNGV. CDR3 nucleotide sequence: TGTGCCAGCACTCGGACAGGGGAGGGCAATGAGCAGTTCTTC. It yields the protein CASTRTGEGNEQFF.

In its sample, this clonotype was seen a few times. This chain connects TRBV24-1 to TRBJ1-1; a weak D match, TRBD1 (6 bases). Trimming shortened V by 5 bases and J by 1 base, and 10 bases separated the two germline ends. The CDR3 is 14 amino acids. Germline CDR1 and CDR2: KGHDR and SFDVKD. CDR3 amino acids: CATSGTTGNTEAFF. CDR3 sequence (DNA): TGTGCCACCAGTGGTACGACAGGGAACACTGAAGCTTTCTTT.

This clonotype has a handful of counts. This chain connects TRBV25-1 to TRBJ1-1, with 9 bases lining up with TRBD1. Per germline, CDR1 MGHDK and CDR2 SYGVNS. V was clipped by 7 bases and J by 0 bases; unmatched bases: 15. The CDR3 has 18 residues. The CDR3 nucleotides read TGTGCCAGCACCACTAACAGGGGGCATCGGACCATGAACACTGAAGCTTTCTTT. Translation gives CASTTNRGHRTMNTEAFF.

V usage is TRBV24-1 and J usage is TRBJ1-5, with D possibly matching TRBD1 (6 bases). The CDR3 has 14 residues. Germline values: CDR1 KGHDR, CDR2 SFDVKD. Trimming pared 7 bases from V and 4 bases from J, leaving 13 bases between. The CDR3 DNA sequence: TGTGCCACCAGGGGCGGAGGGGGAAATCAGCCCCAGCATTTT. Translating it yields CATRGGGGNQPQHF.

The chain joins TRBV5-1 to TRBJ2-1; D possibly corresponds to TRBD2 (5 bases). V lost 4 bases and J 0 bases, leaving 20 bases between the germline ends. The germline V gene has CDR1 SGHRS and CDR2 YFSETQ. The CDR3 totals 18 residues. Here the CDR3 reads CASSPSDSLRLSYNEQFF. The CDR3 DNA reads TGCGCCAGCAGCCCATCGGACTCACTAAGACTCTCCTACAATGAGCAGTTCTTC.

This clonotype has at least ten counts. The rearrangement uses TRBV5-5 and TRBJ2-5; TRBD2 matches 11 bases. CDR1 SGHKS and CDR2 YYEKEE come from the germline V gene (reference sequence). V shed 3 bases and J 2 bases; nucleotides not matched to a gene: 6. The CDR3 contains 16 residues. The CDR3 spells CASSSGLAETQETQYF. CDR3 DNA sequence: TGTGCCAGCAGCTCGGGACTAGCGGAGACTCAAGAGACCCAGTACTTC.

This clonotype turned up a few times. The chain couples TRBV6-2 or TRBV6-3 to TRBJ1-5; TRBD1 might be the D (6 bases). CDR3 length: 15 residues. Trimming pared 4 bases from V and 7 bases from J, leaving 17 bases between. Looked up from germline, CDR1 is MNHEY and CDR2 is SVGEGT. Here the CDR3 DNA reads TGTGCCAGCAGTTCCCCAGGGGCGAGTGTCCAGCCCCAGCATTTT. This encodes CASSSPGASVQPQHF.

This clonotype was counted a few times. This chain joins TRBV5-1 and TRBJ2-6; 7 bases line up with TRBD1. This CDR3 has 18 residues. V was clipped by 7 bases and J by 2 bases; unmatched bases: 15. The germline V gene encodes CDR1 SGHRS and CDR2 YFSETQ. CDR3 region: CASASLGTQGAGANVLTF. CDR3 nucleotide sequence: TGCGCCAGCGCCTCCTTGGGAACCCAGGGGGCTGGGGCCAACGTCCTGACTTTC.

This clonotype came up a few times. This chain connects TRBV12-3 or TRBV12-4 to TRBJ1-5; TRBD1 agrees at 7 bases. The CDR3 contains 16 residues. Trimming removed 6 bases from V and 4 bases from J; junction bases left unmatched: 12. The CDR3 DNA follows: TGTGCCAGCAGCCCTCCCCGGGACAGCCCGAATCAGCCCCAGCATTTT. It yields the protein CASSPPRDSPNQPQHF.

The chain carries TRBV15 and TRBJ1-5; D may be TRBD1 (5 bases). This CDR3 contains 15 residues. Germline V CDR1 and CDR2: LNHNV, YYDKDF (reference sequence). The germline V and J ends were trimmed by 3 bases and 5 bases, with 14 bases remaining between them. CDR3: CATSSGGFLDQPQHF. DNA for the CDR3: TGTGCCACCAGCAGCGGGGGGTTTTTAGATCAGCCCCAGCATTTT.

This clonotype was detected a few times. The chain recombines TRBV20-1 with TRBJ1-1, with TRBD1 identical over 7 bases. The germline CDR1 and CDR2 sequences are DFQATT and SNEGSKA (reference sequence). V trimming: 0 bases; J trimming: 0 bases; junction bases outside the gene matches: 4. CDR3 size: 15 residues. The CDR3 region is CSARDRGGLNTEAFF. The DNA of the CDR3 is TGCAGTGCTAGAGATCGAGGGGGCTTGAACACTGAAGCTTTCTTT.

This chain connects TRBV5-1 to TRBJ2-3; D is possibly TRBD1 (5 bases). This CDR3 comprises 15 residues. Deletions cut 1 base from V and 2 bases from J, with 11 bases between. Germline loops: CDR1 SGHRS, CDR2 YFSETQ. CDR3: CASSLMTVSTDTQYF. DNA for the CDR3: TGCGCCAGCAGCTTGATGACAGTGTCCACAGATACGCAGTATTTT.

This clonotype was counted only a few times. The chain links TRBV12-3 or TRBV12-4 to TRBJ1-5; weak D call: TRBD1 (6 bases). The CDR3 is 13 residues long. Trimming removed 5 bases at V and 6 bases at J, with 11 bases between. The CDR3 bases are TGTGCCAGCAGTCCCCGGACAGTTCAGCCCCAGCATTTT. This translates into CASSPRTVQPQHF.

The genes are TRBV5-1 and TRBJ2-2; D is possibly TRBD2 (6 bases). V lost 5 bases to trimming and J lost 3 bases, with 17 bases between them. The CDR3 consists of 16 residues. Germline V CDR1 and CDR2: SGHRS, YFSETQ. CDR3 in DNA: TGCGCCAGCAGTCGGGCTGGACTACCCGACACCGGGGAGCTGTTTTTT. It specifies CASSRAGLPDTGELFF. Variable domain in full (rest from reference TRBV5-1 and TRBJ2-2): KAGVTQTPRYLIKTRGQQVTLSCSPISGHRSVSWYQQTPGQGLQFLFEYFSETQRNKGNFPGRFSGRQFSNSRSEMNVSTLELGDSALYLCASSRAGLPDTGELFFGEGSRLTVL.

The rearrangement uses TRBV5-6 and TRBJ2-7; 11 positions agree with TRBD2. The CDR3 runs to 15 residues. V lost 2 bases to trimming and J lost 2 bases; unmatched junction nucleotides: 3. The germline CDR1 and CDR2 sequences are SGHDT and YYEEEE. CDR3 in amino acids: CASSFILAGAYEQYF. CDR3 in DNA: TGTGCCAGCAGCTTTATACTAGCGGGAGCCTACGAGCAGTACTTC.

The V and J genes are TRBV7-9 and TRBJ2-7, with 9 bases aligning to TRBD2. The germline gives CDR1 SEHNR, CDR2 FQNEAQ (reference sequence). After removal of 5 bases from V and 1 base from J, the junction contained 3 bases not matched to a gene. There are 14 residues in the CDR3. In nucleotides, the CDR3 is TGTGCCAGCAGCGATCTAGCGGGATCCTACGAGCAGTACTTC. It specifies CASSDLAGSYEQYF.

Here the CDR3 DNA reads TGTGCCAGCAGTTTGGACGGCAGGGACGGTGGCTACACCTTC. Protein product: CASSLDGRDGGYTF. The chain has TRBV12-3 or TRBV12-4 and TRBJ1-2, with D possibly being TRBD1 (5 bases). V lost 3 bases and J lost 7, with 15 bases in between. The CDR3 has 14 residues.